This TCR beta chain stems from a study of blood T cell repertoires in COVID-19. Generated by immunoSEQ multiplex PCR, the TCRdb table keeps only in-frame clones and is missing some. The data contain tens of thousands of clones, roughly 90% of them seen just once; the ten biggest clones take up 5% to 8%. The V gene's germline CDR1 is MNHNY and CDR2 SVGAGI (reference sequence). Losses at the gene ends were 5 bases for V and 8 bases for J; bases not matched to a gene: 3. The CDR3 runs to 12 residues. The J gene is TRBJ2-1, the V gene TRBV6-6, with 7 bases lining up with TRBD1. The TCR comes from a woman aged 45 to 65 with acute or convalescent COVID-19. Sequencing was done on a sample of peripheral blood. The DNA for the CDR3 is TGTGCCAGCAGTCATCAGGGGGATGAGCAGTTCTTC. This encodes CASSHQGDEQFF.